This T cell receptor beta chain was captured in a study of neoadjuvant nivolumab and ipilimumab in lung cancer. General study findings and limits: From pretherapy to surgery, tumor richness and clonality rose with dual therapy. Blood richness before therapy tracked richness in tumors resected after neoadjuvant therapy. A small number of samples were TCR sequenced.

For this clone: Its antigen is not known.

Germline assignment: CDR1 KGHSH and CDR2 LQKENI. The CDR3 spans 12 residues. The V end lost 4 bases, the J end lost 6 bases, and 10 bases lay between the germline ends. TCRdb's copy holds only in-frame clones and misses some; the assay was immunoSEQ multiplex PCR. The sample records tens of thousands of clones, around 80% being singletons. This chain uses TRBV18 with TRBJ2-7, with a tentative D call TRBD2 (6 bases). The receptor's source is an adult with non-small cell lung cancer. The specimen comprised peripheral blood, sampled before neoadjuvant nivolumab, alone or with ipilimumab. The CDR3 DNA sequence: TGTGCCAGCTCACTGGGCGGGATCGAGCAGTACTTC. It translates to CASSLGGIEQYF.